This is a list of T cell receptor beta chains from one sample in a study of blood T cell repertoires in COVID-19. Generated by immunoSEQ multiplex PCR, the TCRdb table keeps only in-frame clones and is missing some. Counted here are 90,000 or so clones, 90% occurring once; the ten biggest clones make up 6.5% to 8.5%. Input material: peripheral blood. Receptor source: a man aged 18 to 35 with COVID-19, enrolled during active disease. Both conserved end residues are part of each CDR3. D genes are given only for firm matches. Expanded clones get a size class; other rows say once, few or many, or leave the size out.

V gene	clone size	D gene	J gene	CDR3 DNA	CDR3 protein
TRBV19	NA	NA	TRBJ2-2	TGTGCCAGTAGTATCTACAGGGTGTCCACCGGGGAGCTGTTTTTT	CASSIYRVSTGELFF
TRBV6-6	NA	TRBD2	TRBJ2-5	TGTGCCAGCAGGTGGACTAGCGGGAGACGAGAGACCCAGTACTTC	CASRWTSGRRETQYF
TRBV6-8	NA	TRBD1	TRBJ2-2	TGTGCCAGCAGGAAGAAGGGGGCCTCCGGGGAGCTGTTTTTT	CASRKKGASGELFF
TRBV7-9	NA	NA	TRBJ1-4	TGTGCCAGCAGCTCGGCGAGGGAAATTAATGAAAAACTGCTTTTT	CASSSAREINEKLLF
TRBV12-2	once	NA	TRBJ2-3	TGTGCAAGTCGCACGGGACTAGCGGCAGTCAGCACAGATACGCAGTATTTT	CASRTGLAAVSTDTQYF
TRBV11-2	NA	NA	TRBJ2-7	TGTGCCAGCAGCTTCGGGACACTGTACGAGCAGTACTTC	CASSFGTLYEQYF
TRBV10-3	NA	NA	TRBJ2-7	TGTGCCATCAGTGAGGACGGGACCTACGAGCAGTACTTC	CAISEDGTYEQYF
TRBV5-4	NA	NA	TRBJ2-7	TGTGCCAGCAGCTTGTACTACGAGCAGTACTTC	CASSLYYEQYF
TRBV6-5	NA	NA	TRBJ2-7	TGTGCCAGCAGTCGGTCCGCCTACGAGCAGTACTTC	CASSRSAYEQYF
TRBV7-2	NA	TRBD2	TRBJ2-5	TGTGCCAGCAGCCAGCGGGGGCAACAAGAGACCCAGTACTTC	CASSQRGQQETQYF
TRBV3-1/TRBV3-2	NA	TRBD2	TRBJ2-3	TGTGCCAGCAGCCAAGGGACTAGCGGTAGCACAGATACGCAGTATTTT	CASSQGTSGSTDTQYF
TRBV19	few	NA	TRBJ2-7	TGTGCCAGTAGCCGGGACAACTCCTACGAGCAGTACTTC	CASSRDNSYEQYF
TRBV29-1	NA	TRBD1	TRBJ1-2	TGCAGCGAGGACAGGGGGATCTTC	CSEDRGIF
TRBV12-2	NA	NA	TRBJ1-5	TGTGCAAGTCGCCAACACAGCAATCAGCCCCAGCATTTT	CASRQHSNQPQHF
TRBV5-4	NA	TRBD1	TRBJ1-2	TGTGCCAGCAGAAAGGACAGGGATAACTATGGCTACACCTTC	CASRKDRDNYGYTF
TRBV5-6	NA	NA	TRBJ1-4	TGTGCCAGCAGCTTGGGTTCTGAAAAACTGCTTTTT	CASSLGSEKLLF
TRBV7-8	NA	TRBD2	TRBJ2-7	TGTGCCAGCAGCCGCGCCGGGACTAGCTCCTCCTACGAGCAGTACTTC	CASSRAGTSSSYEQYF
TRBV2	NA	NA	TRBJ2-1	TGTGCCAGTCAGCCCGGGGGATCCTACAATGAGCAGTTCTTC	CASQPGGSYNEQFF
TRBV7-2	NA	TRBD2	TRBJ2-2	TGTGCCAGCAGCGATAGCGGGAGACACACCGGGGAGCTGTTTTTT	CASSDSGRHTGELFF
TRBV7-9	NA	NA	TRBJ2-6	TGTGCCAGCAGCGCCCGGGGTTCTTTCTCTGGGGCCAACGTCCTGACTTTC	CASSARGSFSGANVLTF
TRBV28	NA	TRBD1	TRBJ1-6	TGTGCCAGCAGTTTCAGGGGGTATCATTCACCCCTCCACTTT	CASSFRGYHSPLHF
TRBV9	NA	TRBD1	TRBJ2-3	TGTGCCAGCAGCGTAGAGGGGGCTAGCACAGATACGCAGTATTTT	CASSVEGASTDTQYF
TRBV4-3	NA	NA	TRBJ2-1	TGCGCCAGCAGCCAAGATTGGCAGGGCAATGAGCAGTTCTTC	CASSQDWQGNEQFF
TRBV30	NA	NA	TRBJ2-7	TGTGCCTGGAGTGTAGACAACTACGAGCAGTACTTC	CAWSVDNYEQYF
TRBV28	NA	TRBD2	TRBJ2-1	TGTGCCAGCAGTTTACAGGGACTAGCGGTATACAATGAGCAGTTCTTC	CASSLQGLAVYNEQFF
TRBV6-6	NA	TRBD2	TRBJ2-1	TGTGCCAGCAGTCCTCTCCCCGGGACTAGCGGGAGGCCCCCCAATGAGCAGTTCTTC	CASSPLPGTSGRPPNEQFF
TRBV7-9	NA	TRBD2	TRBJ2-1	TGTGCCAGCAGCATTAGCGGGAGGGGATACAATGAGCAGTTCTTC	CASSISGRGYNEQFF
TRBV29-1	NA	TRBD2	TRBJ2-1	TGCAGCGGAACTAGCGGGAGGGTCAATGAGCAGTTCTTC	CSGTSGRVNEQFF
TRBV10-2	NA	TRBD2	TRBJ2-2	TGCGCCAGCACGATAGCGGGAGATGTGGCCGGGGAGCTGTTTTTT	CASTIAGDVAGELFF
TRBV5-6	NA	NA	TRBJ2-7	TGTGCCAGCAGCTTGGTGGGGGGCTACGAGCAGTACTTC	CASSLVGGYEQYF
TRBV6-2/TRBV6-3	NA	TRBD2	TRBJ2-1	TGTGCCAGCAGTTATGCGGGAGGGCCGGGGGATGAGCAGTTCTTC	CASSYAGGPGDEQFF
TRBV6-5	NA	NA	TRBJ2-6	TGTGCCAGCAGTTACGTGACTTCTGGGGCCAACGTCCTGACTTTC	CASSYVTSGANVLTF
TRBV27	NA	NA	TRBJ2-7	TGTGCCAGCAGTTACACAGGGAACGAGCAGTACTTC	CASSYTGNEQYF
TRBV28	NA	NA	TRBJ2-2	TGTGCCAGCATAAGGCGGGACACCGGGGAGCTGTTTTTT	CASIRRDTGELFF
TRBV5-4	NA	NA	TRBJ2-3	TGTGCCAGCAGCTTGGCAGCGGACACAGATACGCAGTATTTT	CASSLAADTDTQYF
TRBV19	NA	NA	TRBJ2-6	TGTGCCAGTAGCAGGGTGATCTCTGGGGCCAACGTCCTGACTTTC	CASSRVISGANVLTF
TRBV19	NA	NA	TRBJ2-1	TGTGCCAGTAGTATTGAAAGGTGGGGCGGGGCCTACAATGAGCAGTTCTTC	CASSIERWGGAYNEQFF
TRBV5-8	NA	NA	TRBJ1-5	TGTGCCAGCAGCTTTGCTCGGTTAACGAATCAGCCCCAGCATTTT	CASSFARLTNQPQHF
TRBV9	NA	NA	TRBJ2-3	TGTGCCAGCAGCGTAGGGGACTTCAGCACAGATACGCAGTATTTT	CASSVGDFSTDTQYF
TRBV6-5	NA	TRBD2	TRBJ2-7	TGTGCCAGCAGTTTGGGGACTAGACCCTACGAGCAGTACTTC	CASSLGTRPYEQYF
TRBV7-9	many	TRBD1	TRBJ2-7	TGTGCCAGCGAACAGGGGACAGACTCCTACGAGCAGTACTTC	CASEQGTDSYEQYF
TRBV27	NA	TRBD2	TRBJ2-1	TGTGCCAGCAGTTTATACGTCATGGGCGGGAGGGAATACAATGAGCAGTTCTTC	CASSLYVMGGREYNEQFF
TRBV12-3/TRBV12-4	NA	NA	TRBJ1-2	TGTGCCAGCAGTTTCGGCAGGGCGGCTGGCTACACCTTC	CASSFGRAAGYTF
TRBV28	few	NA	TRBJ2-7	TGTGCCAGCAACCCCCCGGGGGGCCACGAGCAGTACTTC	CASNPPGGHEQYF
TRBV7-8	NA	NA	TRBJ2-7	TGTGCCAGCAGCTTAGCAATAGCTGAGGGGCAGTACTTC	CASSLAIAEGQYF
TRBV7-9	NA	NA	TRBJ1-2	TGTGCCAGCAGCTTAGAGAGGCATGGCTACACCTTC	CASSLERHGYTF
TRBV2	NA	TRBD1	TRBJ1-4	TGTGCCAGCAGGGGACAGGTGAAAGAAAAACTGCTTTTT	CASRGQVKEKLLF
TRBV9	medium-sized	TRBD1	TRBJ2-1	TGTGCCAGCAGCGTAGCCAGGGGGCGGGTTGAGCAGTTCTTC	CASSVARGRVEQFF
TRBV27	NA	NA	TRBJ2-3	TGTGCCAGCAGTCCAACAGGGCCCCCGGGCACAGATACGCAGTATTTT	CASSPTGPPGTDTQYF
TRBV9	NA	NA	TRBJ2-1	TGTGCCAGCAGCGTAGTAGAACATGAGCAGTTCTTC	CASSVVEHEQFF
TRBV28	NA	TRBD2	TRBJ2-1	TGTGCCAGCAGTTCCTACTTTTCGACTAGCGCCCGTTTGATCGAGCAGTTCTTC	CASSSYFSTSARLIEQFF
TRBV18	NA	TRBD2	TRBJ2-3	TGTGCCAGCTCACGACTCCGGACTAGCGGTCGTCTGGATACGCAGTATTTT	CASSRLRTSGRLDTQYF
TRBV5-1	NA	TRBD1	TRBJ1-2	TGCGCCAGCAGCTTCCTGACAGGGGGAAGGTCTAACGATGGCTACACCTTC	CASSFLTGGRSNDGYTF
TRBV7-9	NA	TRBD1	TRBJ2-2	TGTGCCAGCAGCTCGACAGGGGGCTTCGGCACCGGGGAGCTGTTTTTT	CASSSTGGFGTGELFF
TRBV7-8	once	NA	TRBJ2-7	TGTGCCAGCAGCTTAGCTGGAGTAGGGGCCCCCTACGAGCAGTACTTC	CASSLAGVGAPYEQYF